The clone carrying this T cell receptor (beta chain) was seen a single time. Its antigen is currently unknown. The sample is drawn from a study of T cell clones after liver transplantation. Study as a whole: Third-party-reactive TCRbeta sequences from pre-transplant mixed lymphocyte reactions served as antigen-independent comparators.

Germline-derived CDR1 and CDR2 are SGHDT and YYEEEE. V lost 2 bases and J 5 bases, leaving 16 bases between the germline ends. CDR3 length equals 15 residues. Produced via immunoSEQ multiplex PCR; TCRdb's table is partial and in-frame only. The sample gives approximately 70,000 clones, less than 90% of which show up once; 2.1% is in the top ten. The study, taken as a whole, reports: Post-transplant, graft-donor-reactive CD4 TCRbeta sequences in blood dropped significantly in 5 of 8 subjects.

The source was CD4+ T cells from blood, collected around 50 months after liver transplant. The chain carries TRBV5-6 and TRBJ2-5, with unresolved D. This clonotype originated in a human patient who received a liver transplant. Some T cells here may be from the graft donor. The CDR3 DNA reads as TGTGCCAGCAGCTTATGGTTCGTATCGGGCGAGACCCAGTACTTC. Amino acid sequence: CASSLWFVSGETQYF.